This is a list of T cell receptor beta chains from one sample in a study of T cell responses to AZD1222 COVID-19 vaccine. Clones were read by immunoSEQ multiplex PCR, and TCRdb kept only the in-frame ones, dropping some. Of approximately 74,000 clones in the sample, about 82% were seen once. Sequenced material: peripheral blood, taken on day 0 of AZD1222 vaccination. These receptors were obtained from an adult in good health. Each CDR3 is given with its conserved first and last residue. D genes are given only for firm matches. Clone size appears in some rows only: once, few, many, or a class for an expanded clone.

d_gene	abundance	v_gene	j_gene	CDR3aa	CDR3nt
-	-	TRBV15	TRBJ2-7	CATSRAGAGYEQYF	TGTGCCACCAGCAGAGCGGGAGCGGGCTACGAGCAGTACTTC
-	-	TRBV27	TRBJ1-4	CARPEGGEKLFF	TGTGCCAGACCAGAGGGGGGGGAAAAACTGTTTTTT
-	-	TRBV2	TRBJ1-3	CASSEALQLSSGNTIYF	TGTGCCAGCAGTGAAGCGCTTCAGCTAAGCTCTGGAAACACCATATATTTT
-	-	TRBV27	TRBJ1-3	CASRPGLGNTIYF	TGTGCCAGCAGGCCGGGGTTAGGGAACACCATATATTTT
TRBD2	-	TRBV7-2	TRBJ2-5	CASSILAGVLETQYF	TGTGCCAGCAGCATACTAGCGGGAGTTTTGGAGACCCAGTACTTC
-	-	TRBV11-2	TRBJ1-5	CASSPQTGNQPQHF	TGTGCCAGCAGCCCCCAGACGGGGAATCAGCCCCAGCATTTT
TRBD2	-	TRBV7-9	TRBJ2-5	CASSSSMTSGGETQYF	TGTGCCAGCAGCTCCTCGATGACTAGCGGGGGAGAGACCCAGTACTTC
TRBD1	-	TRBV7-2	TRBJ2-6	CASSGQGVSGANVLTF	TGTGCCAGCAGTGGGCAGGGGGTTAGTGGGGCCAACGTCCTGACTTTC
-	few	TRBV19	TRBJ1-1	CASSIRFNEAFF	TGTGCCAGTAGTATACGGTTTAATGAAGCTTTCTTT
TRBD2	-	TRBV7-2	TRBJ2-7	CASSLYRGSSSYEQYF	TGTGCCAGCAGCTTATACCGCGGGAGTAGCTCCTACGAGCAGTACTTC
TRBD2	few	TRBV20-1	TRBJ2-7	CSASLGLAGSYEQYF	TGCAGTGCTAGTCTAGGCCTAGCGGGGTCCTACGAGCAGTACTTC
-	-	TRBV6-5	TRBJ1-2	CASSLRGGPRGYTF	TGTGCCAGCAGTTTGCGGGGTGGACCTAGGGGCTACACCTTC
-	-	TRBV5-1	TRBJ1-4	CASRRGTTNEKLFF	TGCGCCAGCAGGAGAGGGACAACTAATGAAAAACTGTTTTTT
TRBD2	-	TRBV9	TRBJ2-7	CASSVSGGKTYEQYF	TGTGCCAGCAGCGTGAGCGGGGGGAAAACCTACGAGCAGTACTTC
-	-	TRBV25-1	TRBJ1-1	CASRDRLNTEAFF	TGTGCCAGCAGGGACCGACTGAACACTGAAGCTTTCTTT
TRBD1	-	TRBV18	TRBJ1-2	CASSPPGQGAGGYTF	TGTGCCAGCTCACCCCCGGGACAGGGGGCGGGTGGCTACACCTTC
TRBD1	-	TRBV5-8	TRBJ2-7	CASSLSGQGYEQYF	TGTGCCAGCAGCTTATCGGGACAGGGCTACGAGCAGTACTTC
-	-	TRBV19	TRBJ2-7	CASMGLSYEQYF	TGTGCCAGTATGGGGCTTTCCTACGAGCAGTACTTC
-	-	TRBV11-2	TRBJ2-7	CASSSGQILRGSHRREQYF	TGTGCCAGCAGCTCCGGACAGATCCTAAGGGGAAGCCATAGACGCGAGCAGTACTTC
TRBD1	-	TRBV2	TRBJ2-5	CASIRQGPGQETQYF	TGTGCCAGCATTAGACAGGGGCCGGGCCAAGAGACCCAGTACTTC
-	-	TRBV4-3	TRBJ2-2	CASSQDRNTGELFF	TGCGCCAGCAGCCAAGATAGGAACACCGGGGAGCTGTTTTTT
TRBD1	-	TRBV29-1	TRBJ1-6	CSVQQGEHSPLHF	TGCAGCGTTCAACAGGGGGAACATTCACCCCTCCACTTT
-	-	TRBV3-1/TRBV3-2	TRBJ1-2	CASSQEQPYGYTF	TGTGCCAGCAGCCAAGAACAGCCCTATGGCTACACCTTC
-	once	TRBV11-2	TRBJ2-7	CASSLGAMGEQYF	TGTGCCAGCAGCTTAGGAGCCATGGGGGAGCAGTACTTC
TRBD1	-	TRBV7-2	TRBJ1-4	CASSARQGGSNEKLFF	TGTGCCAGCAGCGCGAGACAGGGGGGTTCTAATGAAAAACTGTTTTTT
-	once	TRBV13	TRBJ1-2	CASSLEVGVRGGYTF	TGTGCCAGCAGCTTAGAGGTCGGAGTACGGGGTGGCTACACCTTC